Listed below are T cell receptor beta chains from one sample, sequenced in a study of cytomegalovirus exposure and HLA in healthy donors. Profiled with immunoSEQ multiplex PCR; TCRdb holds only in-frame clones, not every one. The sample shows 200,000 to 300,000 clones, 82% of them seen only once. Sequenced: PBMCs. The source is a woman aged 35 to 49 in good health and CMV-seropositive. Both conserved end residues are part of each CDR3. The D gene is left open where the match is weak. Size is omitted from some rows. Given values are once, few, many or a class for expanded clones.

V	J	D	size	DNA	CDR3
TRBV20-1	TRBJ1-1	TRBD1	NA	TGCAGGGGGACAGGAGGCACTGAAGCTTTCTTT	CRGTGGTEAFF
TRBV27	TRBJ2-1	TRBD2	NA	TGTGCCAGCAGTAAACAGCGGGAGAGGGCCTACAATGAGCAGTTCTTC	CASSKQRERAYNEQFF
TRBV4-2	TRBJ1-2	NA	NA	TGTGCCAGCAGCCAAGACCAGAACTATGGCTACACCTTC	CASSQDQNYGYTF
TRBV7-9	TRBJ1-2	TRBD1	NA	TGTGCCAGCAGCGCTCCGGGACAGGCCTATGGCTACACCTTC	CASSAPGQAYGYTF
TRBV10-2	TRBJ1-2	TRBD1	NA	TGCGCCAGCAGTGGGACAGGGGTTTCCGGCTACACCTTC	CASSGTGVSGYTF
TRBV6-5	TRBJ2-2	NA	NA	TGTGCCAGCAGTTCGCTAGGTCCGAACACCGGGGAGCTGTTTTTT	CASSSLGPNTGELFF
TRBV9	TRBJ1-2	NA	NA	TGTGCCAGCAGCGTAGAGCGGGGGAACTATGGCTACACCTTC	CASSVERGNYGYTF
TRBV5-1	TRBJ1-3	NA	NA	TGCGCCAGCAGCCTTGACAGCTCTGGAAACACCATATATTTT	CASSLDSSGNTIYF
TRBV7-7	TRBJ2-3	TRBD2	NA	TGTGCTAGCAGCTTACGAGCGGGAGACGCGGATACGCAGTATTTT	CASSLRAGDADTQYF
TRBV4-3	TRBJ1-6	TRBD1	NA	TGCGCCAGCAGCCAAGAGGCGGGACAGGGGATTGCACCCCTCCACTTT	CASSQEAGQGIAPLHF
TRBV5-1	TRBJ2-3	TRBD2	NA	TGCGCCAGCAGCCCCGGGACTAGCGGGGGGACAGATACGCAGTATTTT	CASSPGTSGGTDTQYF
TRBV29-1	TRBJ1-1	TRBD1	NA	TGCAGCGTCCGTTTACGACAGGGTGACACTGAAGCTTTCTTT	CSVRLRQGDTEAFF
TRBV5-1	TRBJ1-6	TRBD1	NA	TGCGCCAGCAGCTTGGCACAGGGGGTCAATTCACCCCTCCACTTT	CASSLAQGVNSPLHF
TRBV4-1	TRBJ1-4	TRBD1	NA	TGCGCCAGCAGACTGGAGGACAGGGGTCCTGAAAAACTGTTTTTT	CASRLEDRGPEKLFF
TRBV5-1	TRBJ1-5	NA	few	TGCGCCAGCAGCTTGACAGGGCACAATCAGCCCCAGCATTTT	CASSLTGHNQPQHF
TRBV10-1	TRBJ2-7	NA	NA	TGCGCCAGCATTTACAGGGAGGGCAGTTACGAGCAGTACTTC	CASIYREGSYEQYF
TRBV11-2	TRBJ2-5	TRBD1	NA	TGTGCCAGCAGCTTAATGACAGGGAAATATGACCCACCAGGGGCCCAGTACTTC	CASSLMTGKYDPPGAQYF
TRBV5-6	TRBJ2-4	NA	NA	TGTGCCAGCAGCTTTTTAAACAGAAACATTCAGTACTTC	CASSFLNRNIQYF
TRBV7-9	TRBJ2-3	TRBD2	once	TGTTCCAGCAGCTCCGCGACTAGCGGACTCACAGATACGCAGTATTTT	CSSSSATSGLTDTQYF
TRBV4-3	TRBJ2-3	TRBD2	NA	TGCGCCAGCAGCTTTTTCTTTCTAGCGGGAGATCTCACAGATACGCAGTATTTT	CASSFFFLAGDLTDTQYF
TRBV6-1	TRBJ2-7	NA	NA	TGTGCCAGCAGTGACAGACTACCACCCTACGAGCAGTACTTC	CASSDRLPPYEQYF
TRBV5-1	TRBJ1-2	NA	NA	TGCGCCAGCAGCTTGGATCAGGGGTCAGGTTATGGTGGCTACACCTTC	CASSLDQGSGYGGYTF
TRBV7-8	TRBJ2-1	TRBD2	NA	TGTGCCAGCAGCTTACGGCGGGAGGGCCGCAATGAGCAGTTCTTC	CASSLRREGRNEQFF
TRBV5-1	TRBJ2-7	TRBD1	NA	TGCGCCAGCAGCTTGGACGGACAGGGTTACTCCTACGAGCAGTACTTC	CASSLDGQGYSYEQYF
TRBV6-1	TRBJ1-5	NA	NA	TGTGCCAGCATCCTGGGAGGCGGTCAGCCCCAGCATTTT	CASILGGGQPQHF
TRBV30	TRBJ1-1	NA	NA	TGTGCCTGGAGGTTTCACAGGGCGGCTGAAGCTTTCTTT	CAWRFHRAAEAFF
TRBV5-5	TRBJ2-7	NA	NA	TGTGCCAGCAGCTTGATCGTACAGTCCTACGAGCAGTACTTC	CASSLIVQSYEQYF
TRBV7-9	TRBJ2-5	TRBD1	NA	TGTGCCAGCAGTTTAGGGACAGCCGAAGAGACCCAGTACTTC	CASSLGTAEETQYF
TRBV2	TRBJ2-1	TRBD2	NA	TGTGCCAGCAGTGACGAGGGACTAGCGGGGGTTAAACTGTTCTTC	CASSDEGLAGVKLFF
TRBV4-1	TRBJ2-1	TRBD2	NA	TGCGCCAGCAGCCCAGCGAGCGGGGGGCCCATCAATGAGCAGTTCTTC	CASSPASGGPINEQFF
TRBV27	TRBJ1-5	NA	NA	TGTGCCAGCAGAAGAAGAGAAGAGCAGCCCCAGCATTTT	CASRRREEQPQHF
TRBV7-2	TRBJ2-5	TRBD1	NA	TGTGCCAGCAGCGTCTACAGGGGCCACCAAGAGACCCAGTACTTC	CASSVYRGHQETQYF
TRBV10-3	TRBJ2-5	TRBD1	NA	TGTGCCACCGCTGAGGGGGCGACCCAGTACTTC	CATAEGATQYF
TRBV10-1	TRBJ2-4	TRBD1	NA	TGCGCCAGGGGGGAGACAGGGCTAGCCAAAAACATTCAGTACTTC	CARGETGLAKNIQYF
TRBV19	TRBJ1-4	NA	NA	TGTGCCAGTAGTATATACAGAGCAACTAATGAAAAACTGTTTTTT	CASSIYRATNEKLFF
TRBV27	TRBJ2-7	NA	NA	TGTGCCAGCAGTCAGACAGTTTCCTACGAGCAGTACTTC	CASSQTVSYEQYF
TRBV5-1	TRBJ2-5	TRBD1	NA	TGCGCCAGCAGCACTTCTTTCGGACAGGGGACGACCCAGTACTTC	CASSTSFGQGTTQYF
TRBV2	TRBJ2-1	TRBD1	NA	TGTGCCAGCAGCGGACAGGGGAGCGGCAATGAGCAGTTCTTC	CASSGQGSGNEQFF
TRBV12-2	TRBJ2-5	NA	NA	TGTGCAAGTCGAAAGGGGACTAGCGGGAGTCCCCCAGAGACCCAGTACTTC	CASRKGTSGSPPETQYF
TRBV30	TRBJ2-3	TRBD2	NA	TGTGCCTGGAGATCCCTAGCGGGAGGAAATACGCAGTATTTT	CAWRSLAGGNTQYF
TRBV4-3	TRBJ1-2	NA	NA	TGCGCCAGCAGCCAAAGCGGCCGGGCCCCGCTTGGCTACACCTTC	CASSQSGRAPLGYTF
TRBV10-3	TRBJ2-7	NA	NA	TGTGCCATCAGTGAGTCGACACCATCCTACGACGAGCAGTACTTC	CAISESTPSYDEQYF
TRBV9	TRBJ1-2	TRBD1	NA	TGTGCCAGCAGCGGACAGGGGGCGGGAGGCTACACCTTC	CASSGQGAGGYTF
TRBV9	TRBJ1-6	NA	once	TGTGCCAGCAGCCGGGGGGGTGAGGGATCACCCCTCCACTTT	CASSRGGEGSPLHF
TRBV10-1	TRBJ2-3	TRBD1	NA	TGCGCCAGCAGTGATAACGTGACAGGGTACCCCACATATACGCAGTATTTT	CASSDNVTGYPTYTQYF
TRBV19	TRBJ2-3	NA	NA	TGTGCCAGTAGTTCGGGAGTGTGGACAGATACGCAGTATTTT	CASSSGVWTDTQYF
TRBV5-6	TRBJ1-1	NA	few	TGTGCCAGCAGCTTGTGGCGGGGGATGGGGGACACTGAAGCTTTCTTT	CASSLWRGMGDTEAFF
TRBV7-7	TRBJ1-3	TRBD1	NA	TGTGCTAGCAGCTTAGGAGCGACAGGGTCTGGAAACACCATATATTTT	CASSLGATGSGNTIYF
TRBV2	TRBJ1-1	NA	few	TGTGCCAGCATAGAGGAGGGGAACACTGAAGCTTTCTTT	CASIEEGNTEAFF
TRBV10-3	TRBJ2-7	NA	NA	TGTGCCATCAGTGAAGCGGAGCCCTACGAGCAGTACTTC	CAISEAEPYEQYF
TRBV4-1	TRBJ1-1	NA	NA	TGCGCCAGCAGCCTTTTACCCTCTGTAGTCACAGTTACTGTGAACACTGAAGCTTTCTTT	CASSLLPSVVTVTVNTEAFF
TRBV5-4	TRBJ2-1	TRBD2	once	TGTGCCAGCAGCCCGGCCCTGGGTAGCGGGAAGAATGAGCAGTTCTTC	CASSPALGSGKNEQFF